Listed below are T cell receptor beta chains from one sample, sequenced in a study of T cells after yellow fever vaccination. A single record per CDR3 protein comes from TCRdb applying MiXCR to the 5' RACE reads. The table has more than 300,000 distinct CDR3 sequences, about 10% seen once. This material consisted of CD4+ T cells sorted from PBMCs, taken 45 days after the yellow fever booster vaccination. The receptors derive from a man aged 18 to 30 who received the YFV17D yellow fever vaccine. Each CDR3 is given with its conserved first and last residue. D genes are given only for firm matches. Part of the rows lack a size; the others show once, few, many or a class for expanded clones.

TRBJ1-6 | 15 | TRBV27 | few | - | CASSLSERYNSPLHF | TGTGCCAGCAGTTTATCGGAACGATATAATTCACCCCTCCACTTT
TRBJ1-1 | 13 | TRBV14 | few | - | CASSQNAGTEAFF | TGTGCCAGCAGCCAAAATGCGGGCACTGAAGCTTTCTTT
TRBJ1-6 | 13 | TRBV4-3 | many | - | CASSQDLFSPLHF | TGCGCCAGCAGCCAAGATCTATTTTCACCCCTCCACTTT
TRBJ2-5 | 14 | TRBV5-4 | few | TRBD1 | CASSSQGGVETQYF | TGTGCCAGCAGCTCACAGGGGGGAGTGGAGACCCAGTACTTC
TRBJ2-2 | 14 | TRBV7-3 | few | - | CASSPDTYTGELFF | TGTGCCAGCAGTCCGGACACGTACACCGGGGAGCTGTTTTTT
TRBJ1-2 | 12 | TRBV5-6 | many | TRBD1 | CASSHRGTGGTF | TGTGCCAGCAGCCACCGTGGGACAGGCGGCACCTTC
TRBJ2-3 | 14 | TRBV20-1 | few | - | CSAIMSSGTDTQYF | TGCAGTGCTATTATGTCTAGCGGCACAGATACGCAGTATTTT
TRBJ2-1 | 13 | TRBV20-1 | - | - | CSAEAHAGPEQFF | TGCAGTGCTGAGGCCCATGCGGGGCCCGAGCAGTTCTTC
TRBJ1-2 | 15 | TRBV19 | few | - | CASISADSPFYGYTF | TGTGCCAGTATTTCCGCGGACAGTCCATTCTATGGCTACACCTTC
TRBJ1-5 | 14 | TRBV19 | few | - | CASSGERDRQPQHF | TGTGCCAGTAGCGGCGAACGCGATCGTCAGCCCCAGCATTTT
TRBJ2-3 | 15 | TRBV12-3/TRBV12-4 | few | - | CASSLGTGISDTQYF | TGTGCCAGCAGTTTAGGCACAGGGATCTCAGATACGCAGTATTTT
TRBJ2-3 | 13 | TRBV7-2 | - | - | CASSYAGSKTQYF | TGTGCCAGCAGCTATGCGGGCTCGAAAACGCAGTATTTT
TRBJ2-2 | 15 | TRBV7-7 | many | TRBD1 | CASSPGTGDTGELFF | TGTGCCAGCAGCCCCGGGACAGGGGACACCGGGGAGCTGTTTTTT
TRBJ2-1 | 15 | TRBV6-6 | - | TRBD1 | CASSYSGQGRNEQFF | TGTGCCAGCAGTTACTCCGGACAGGGCAGGAATGAGCAGTTCTTC
TRBJ2-1 | 12 | TRBV9 | - | - | CASSRDVNEQFF | TGTGCCAGCAGCCGTGACGTAAATGAGCAGTTCTTC
TRBJ2-2 | 16 | TRBV7-9 | - | - | CASSKGVGSLTGKLFF | TGTGCCAGCAGCAAAGGGGTTGGCAGCCTCACCGGGAAGCTGTTTTTT
TRBJ2-2 | 15 | TRBV3-1 | many | - | CASSQDWGIPGELFF | TGTGCCAGCAGCCAAGATTGGGGAATCCCCGGGGAGCTGTTTTTT
TRBJ2-7 | 14 | TRBV5-1 | - | TRBD2 | CASSLAGGLDEQYF | TGCGCCAGCAGCTTAGCGGGGGGGCTGGACGAGCAGTACTTC
TRBJ1-1 | 14 | TRBV7-3 | many | TRBD1 | CASSPQGVNTEAFF | TGTGCCAGCAGCCCCCAGGGGGTGAACACTGAAGCTTTCTTT
TRBJ1-1 | 14 | TRBV2 | - | - | CASMLEGRNTEAFF | TGTGCCAGCATGTTGGAGGGACGAAACACTGAAGCTTTCTTT
TRBJ2-3 | 13 | TRBV6-5 | - | TRBD1 | CASSYRDRYAQYF | TGTGCCAGCAGTTACCGGGACAGGTACGCGCAGTATTTT
TRBJ2-3 | 13 | TRBV20-1 | - | - | CSAPTIFTDTQYF | TGCAGTGCCCCTACCATTTTCACAGATACGCAGTATTTT
TRBJ2-5 | 11 | TRBV23-1 | - | - | CASSQGRTDDF | TGCGCCAGCAGTCAAGGCAGGACAGATGACTTC
TRBJ2-5 | 14 | TRBV20-1 | - | - | CSARGPNRRETQYF | TGCAGTGCTAGGGGACCCAACAGGCGGGAGACCCAGTACTTC
TRBJ2-3 | 13 | TRBV20-1 | few | - | CSASRVAGDTQYF | TGCAGTGCTTCGCGAGTCGCGGGAGATACGCAGTATTTT
TRBJ1-1 | 17 | TRBV4-3 | - | - | CASSQLRGAGLNTEAFF | TGCGCCAGCAGCCAACTTAGGGGAGCAGGCCTGAACACTGAAGCTTTCTTT
TRBJ1-4 | 15 | TRBV18 | - | - | CASSSVIATNEKLFF | TGTGCCAGCTCCTCCGTGATTGCAACTAATGAAAAACTGTTTTTT
TRBJ2-5 | 15 | TRBV5-1 | few | - | CASSLLGGGEETQYF | TGCGCCAGCAGCTTGCTGGGGGGCGGGGAAGAGACCCAGTACTTC
TRBJ1-1 | 11 | TRBV29-1 | - | - | CSVRQNTEAFF | TGCAGCGTTCGCCAGAACACTGAAGCTTTCTTT
TRBJ2-2 | 15 | TRBV20-1 | - | - | CSARPTGSKPGELFF | TGCAGTGCTAGACCCACGGGGAGTAAGCCCGGGGAGCTGTTTTTT
TRBJ2-7 | 14 | TRBV7-9 | - | TRBD2 | CASSRLAGAYEQYF | TGTGCCAGCAGCCGACTAGCGGGGGCCTACGAGCAGTACTTC
TRBJ1-5 | 13 | TRBV6-1 | few | - | CASSEMSYQPQHF | TGTGCCAGCAGTGAAATGTCTTATCAGCCCCAGCATTTT
TRBJ2-1 | 15 | TRBV5-1 | - | - | CASSFETGRALEQFF | TGCGCCAGCAGCTTCGAGACAGGGAGGGCCCTTGAGCAGTTCTTC
TRBJ1-3 | 13 | TRBV7-2 | - | - | CASSARAWGSIYF | TGTGCCAGCAGCGCCCGGGCGTGGGGCTCCATATATTTT
TRBJ2-1 | 12 | TRBV6-2/TRBV6-3 | - | - | CASSDRSGEQFF | TGTGCCAGCAGCGACAGGTCAGGTGAGCAGTTCTTC
TRBJ2-1 | 16 | TRBV3-1 | - | TRBD2 | CASSQDWAASGSIEFF | TGTGCCAGCAGCCAAGATTGGGCGGCTAGCGGTTCGATAGAGTTCTTC
TRBJ2-3 | 14 | TRBV6-1 | - | - | CATLNSIRTDTQYF | TGTGCCACCCTCAACTCTATCCGCACAGATACGCAGTATTTT
TRBJ2-3 | 16 | TRBV28 | many | TRBD2 | CASSGNRRGGTDTQYF | TGTGCCAGCAGTGGCAATAGGCGGGGGGGCACAGATACGCAGTATTTT